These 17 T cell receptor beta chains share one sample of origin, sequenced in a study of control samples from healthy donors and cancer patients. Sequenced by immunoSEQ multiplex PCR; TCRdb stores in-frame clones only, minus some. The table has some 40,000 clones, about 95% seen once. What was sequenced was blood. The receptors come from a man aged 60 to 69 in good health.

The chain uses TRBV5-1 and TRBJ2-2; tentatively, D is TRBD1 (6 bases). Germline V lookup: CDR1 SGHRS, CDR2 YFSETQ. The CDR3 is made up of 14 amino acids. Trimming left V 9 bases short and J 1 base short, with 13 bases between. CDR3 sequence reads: CAITKQGNTGELFF. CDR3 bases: TGCGCCATCACGAAACAGGGGAACACCGGGGAGCTGTTTTTT.

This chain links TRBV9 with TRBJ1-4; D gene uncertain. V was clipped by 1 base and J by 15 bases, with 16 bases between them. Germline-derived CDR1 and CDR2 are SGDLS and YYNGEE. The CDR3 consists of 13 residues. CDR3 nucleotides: TGTGCCAGCAGCGTAAACAGTGGAGGGTTGATGTTTTTT. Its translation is CASSVNSGGLMFF.

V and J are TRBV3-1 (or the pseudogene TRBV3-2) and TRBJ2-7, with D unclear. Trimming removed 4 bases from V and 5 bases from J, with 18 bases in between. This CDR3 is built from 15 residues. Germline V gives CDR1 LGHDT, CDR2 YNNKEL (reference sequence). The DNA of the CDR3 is TGTGCCAGCAGCCTTGCCGGGTCCGATGGCCACGAGCAGTACTTC. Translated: CASSLAGSDGHEQYF.

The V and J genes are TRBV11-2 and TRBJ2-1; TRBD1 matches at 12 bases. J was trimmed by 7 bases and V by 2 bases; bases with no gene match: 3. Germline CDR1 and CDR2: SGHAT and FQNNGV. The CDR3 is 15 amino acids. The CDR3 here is CASSLPGQGANEQFF. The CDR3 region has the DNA TGTGCCAGCAGCTTACCGGGACAGGGGGCGAATGAGCAGTTCTTC.

CDR3 nucleotides: TGTGCCAGCAGCGCCATGACTAGCGGGAGGGAAAGGGAGACGAACAATGAGCAGTTCTTC. Its translation is CASSAMTSGRERETNNEQFF. The chain links TRBV21-1 to TRBJ2-1; the table's D call of TRBD2 was not tested on the DNA. TRBV21-1 is an annotated pseudogene. This CDR3 has 20 residues.

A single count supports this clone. The CDR3 nucleotides read TGTGCCAGCAGCTTAGAAAACTCCGGCACTAGCGGGGCACTAGCCAAAAACATTCAGTACTTC. It translates to CASSLENSGTSGALAKNIQYF. The chain links TRBV7-6 to TRBJ2-4; 10 positions agree with TRBD2. The CDR3 consists of 21 residues. V gave up 1 base and J gave up 0 bases; unmatched junction bases: 15. Germline CDR1 reads SGHVS; CDR2 reads FNYEAQ.

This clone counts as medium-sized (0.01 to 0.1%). CDR3 in amino acids: CASSEDFRSSYEQYF. The CDR3 nucleotides are TGTGCCAGCAGTGAAGACTTCAGGAGCTCCTACGAGCAGTACTTC. The genes are TRBV2 and TRBJ2-7; D gene uncertain. Germline V CDR1 and CDR2: SNHLY, FYNNEI. CDR3 length: 15 residues. V was cut by 1 base and J by 0 bases, with 10 bases left in between.

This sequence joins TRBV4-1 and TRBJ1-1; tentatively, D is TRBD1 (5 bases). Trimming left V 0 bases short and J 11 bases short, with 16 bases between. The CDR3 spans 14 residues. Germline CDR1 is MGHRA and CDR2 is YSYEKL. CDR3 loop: CASSQDGGSPKAFF. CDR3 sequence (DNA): TGCGCCAGCAGCCAAGATGGGGGAAGCCCCAAGGCTTTCTTT.

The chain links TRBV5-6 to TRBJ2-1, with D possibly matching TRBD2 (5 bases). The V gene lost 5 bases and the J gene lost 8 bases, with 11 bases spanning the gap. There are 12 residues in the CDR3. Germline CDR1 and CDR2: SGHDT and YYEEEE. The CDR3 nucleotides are TGTGCCAGCAGATTATTCGGGGATGAGCAGTTCTTC. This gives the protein CASRLFGDEQFF.

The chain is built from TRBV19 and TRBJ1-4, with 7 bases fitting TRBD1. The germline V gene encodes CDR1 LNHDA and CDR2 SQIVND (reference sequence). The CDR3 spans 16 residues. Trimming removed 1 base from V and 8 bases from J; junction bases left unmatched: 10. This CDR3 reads CASSIGSGTVNEKLFF. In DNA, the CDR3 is TGTGCCAGTAGTATAGGCTCCGGGACAGTAAACGAAAAACTGTTTTTT. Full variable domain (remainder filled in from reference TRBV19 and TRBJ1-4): DGGITQSPKYLFRKEGQNVTLSCEQNLNHDAMYWYRQDPGQGLRLIYYSQIVNDFQKGDIAEGYSVSREKKESFPLTVTSAQKNPTAFYLCASSIGSGTVNEKLFFGSGTQLSVL.

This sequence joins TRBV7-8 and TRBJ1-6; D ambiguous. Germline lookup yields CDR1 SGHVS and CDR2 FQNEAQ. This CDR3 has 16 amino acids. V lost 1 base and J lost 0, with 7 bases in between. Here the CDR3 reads CASSLVTSSYNSPLHF. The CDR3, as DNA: TGTGCCAGCAGCTTAGTTACAAGCTCCTATAATTCACCCCTCCACTTT.

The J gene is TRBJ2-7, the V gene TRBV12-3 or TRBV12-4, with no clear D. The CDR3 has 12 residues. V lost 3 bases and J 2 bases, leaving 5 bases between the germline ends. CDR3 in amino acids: CASSFRTYEQYF. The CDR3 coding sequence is TGTGCCAGCAGTTTTCGGACCTACGAGCAGTACTTC.

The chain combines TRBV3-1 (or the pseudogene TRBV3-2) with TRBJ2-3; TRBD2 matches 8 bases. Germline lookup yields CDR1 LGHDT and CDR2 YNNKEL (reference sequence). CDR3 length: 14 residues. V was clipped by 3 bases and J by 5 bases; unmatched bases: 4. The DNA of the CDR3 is TGTGCCAGCAGCCAGGCTAGCGGGTTAGATACGCAGTATTTT. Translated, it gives CASSQASGLDTQYF.

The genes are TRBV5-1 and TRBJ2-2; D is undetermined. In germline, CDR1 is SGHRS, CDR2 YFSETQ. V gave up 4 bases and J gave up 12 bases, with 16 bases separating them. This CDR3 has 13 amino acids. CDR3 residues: CASSIVADRKLFF. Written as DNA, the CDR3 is TGCGCCAGCAGCATTGTAGCTGACCGAAAGCTGTTTTTT.

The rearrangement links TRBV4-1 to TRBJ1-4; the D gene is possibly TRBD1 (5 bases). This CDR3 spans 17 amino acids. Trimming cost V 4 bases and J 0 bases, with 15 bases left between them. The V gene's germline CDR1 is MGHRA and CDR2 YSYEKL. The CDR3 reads CASSPRGTAATNEKLFF. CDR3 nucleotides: TGCGCCAGCAGCCCAAGGGGAACAGCCGCAACTAATGAAAAACTGTTTTTT.

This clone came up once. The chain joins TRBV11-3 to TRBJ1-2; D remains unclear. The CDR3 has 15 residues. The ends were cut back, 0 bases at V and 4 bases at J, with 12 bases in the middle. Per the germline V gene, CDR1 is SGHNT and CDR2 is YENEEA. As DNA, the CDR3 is TGTGCCAGCAGCTTAGATCTGGAAGGCAGCTATGGCTACACCTTC. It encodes CASSLDLEGSYGYTF.

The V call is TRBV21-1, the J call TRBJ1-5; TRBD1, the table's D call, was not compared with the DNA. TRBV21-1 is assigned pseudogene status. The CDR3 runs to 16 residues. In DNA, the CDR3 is TGTGCCAGCAGCTCATTTCCCCGGGACAGGGTTCAGCCCCAGCATTTT. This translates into CASSSFPRDRVQPQHF.